Below, 5 T cell receptor beta chains from the same sample are listed, as sequenced in a study of graft-versus-host responses after intestinal transplantation. Their recognized antigens are unknown. Measured with immunoSEQ multiplex PCR; TCRdb has only the in-frame clones, and not every one. The sample has more than 70,000 clones, roughly 90% seen once. This material consisted of unstimulated CD8+ T cells sorted from spleen or lymph node cells, taken before transplant. These receptors all stem from a human donor who was the organ donor for an intestinal transplant.

The chain has TRBV9 and TRBJ2-1; 7 bases agree with TRBD1. There are 16 residues in the CDR3. Per the germline V gene, CDR1 is SGDLS and CDR2 is YYNGEE. The junction had 7 bases not matched to a gene; V was cut back by 4 bases and J by 0 bases. This chain's CDR3 is CASSPTTGSSYNEQFF. As DNA, the CDR3 is TGTGCCAGCAGCCCAACGACAGGGAGCTCCTACAATGAGCAGTTCTTC.

V and J are TRBV7-6 and TRBJ2-7; 8 positions match TRBD2. CDR1 and CDR2 from the germline V gene are SGHVS and FNYEAQ. This CDR3 is 15 amino acids long. V lost 2 bases and J lost 4; bases outside the gene matches: 7. The CDR3 DNA reads TGTGCCAGCAGCTTATCGGGGGGGGCCTCTTACGAGCAGTACTTC. Protein sequence: CASSLSGGASYEQYF.

The V and J genes are TRBV7-2 and TRBJ1-6; D is unclear. The V gene lost 2 bases and the J gene lost 9 bases, with 11 bases spanning the gap. The V gene's germline CDR1 is SGHTA and CDR2 FQGNSA. This CDR3 region has 14 residues. Here the CDR3 reads CASSLWAPGSPLHF. As DNA, the CDR3 is TGTGCCAGCAGCTTATGGGCACCTGGTTCACCCCTCCACTTT.

The rearrangement uses TRBV9 and TRBJ2-3, with a tentative D call TRBD1 (5 bases). Per germline, CDR1 SGDLS and CDR2 YYNGEE. This CDR3 comprises 13 residues. Trimming removed 3 bases at V and 2 bases at J, with 7 bases between. The DNA for the CDR3 is TGTGCCAGCAGCGGACAGACCACAGATACGCAGTATTTT. This sequence encodes CASSGQTTDTQYF.

The V gene is TRBV6-5, the J gene TRBJ2-1; D might be TRBD2 (7 bases). The CDR3 spans 14 residues. CDR1 is MNHEY and CDR2 is SVGAGI in the germline V gene. V dropped 5 bases and J dropped 4 bases, with 12 bases sitting between them. The chain's CDR3 is CASSMGGPYNEQFF. CDR3 DNA sequence: TGTGCCAGCAGTATGGGGGGGCCGTACAATGAGCAGTTCTTC.